This T cell receptor (beta chain) was profiled in a study of blood T cells in healthy people across ages (dated by TCRdb to 2013 to 2016). Background on the whole study: In model experiments, template switching captured roughly one uniquely barcoded TCR beta cDNA molecule for every two T cells. The study measured age-related changes in TCR beta repertoire diversity using deep sequencing normalized with unique cDNA molecular identifiers. The donors were divided into four age groups: young (average about 15 years), middle-aged (around 37), aged (approximately 62) and long-lived (roughly 82). For two donors (one aged 18 to 30 and one aged 80 or older), the study analyzed two additional independent replicas of 1 million unique cDNA reads from the same blood draw.

Broad study findings and their caveats: Estimates of total diversity from one million sequenced T cells were regarded as lower bounds and underestimates. Observed TCR beta diversity per million T cells fell roughly linearly with age, and a significant reduction was already apparent by age roughly 40. Bulk unsorted PBMC profiling prevented conclusive comparison of naive and antigen-experienced compartments. The CMV infection status of donors was not known, potentially confounding age-related changes in expanded clonotypes. Observed TCR beta diversity correlated strongly with the percentage of naive T cells measured by flow cytometry. Compared with the aged group, the long-lived group had more naive CD4+ T cells, fewer expanded clones and increased TCR diversity, a pattern suggesting age selection.

The roughly 39 donors, aged 6 to 90 years, were systemically healthy Caucasian individuals from Russia. Approximately 9.7 milliliters of peripheral blood were drawn from each donor into EDTA-treated Vacutainer tubes. PBMCs were isolated by Ficoll-Paque density-gradient centrifugation, with at least 7 million obtained per sample. Trizol reagent was used to extract total RNA from PBMCs, with at least 6 micrograms per sample. For every donor, an aliquot of PBMCs went through flow cytometry to measure the percentages of naive CD45RAhigh/CD27high T cells. Libraries were built with 5' RACE. Sequencing instrument: Illumina HiSeq 2500. A second roughly 7 to 12 cycle PCR used a sample-barcoded 5' primer and a J-beta primer mix. A unique molecular identifier was introduced onto each TCR beta cDNA molecule by a template-switch 5' adaptor carrying 12 random nucleotides. Each sample yielded at least 2.5 million CDR3-containing paired-end reads. First-strand cDNA was synthesized from all RNA with the Mint cDNA synthesis kit, primed by a TRBC-specific oligonucleotide. All cDNA was treated with uracil-DNA glycosylase and then went through a first 18-cycle PCR with the universal primers M1SS and BC2_uni_R. As for the authors' bioinformatics: For normalization, 1 million high-quality reads were randomly selected from each sample, with every read carrying a distinct molecular identifier. Instead of being binned into consensus sequences, reads that shared molecular identifiers were thrown out. MiTCR, set to a Q25 quality threshold and the strictest error-elimination algorithm, was used for CDR3 identification, clonotype clustering and error correction. Lower-bound total TCR beta diversity was estimated with a nonparametric unseen species model using Euler transformation. TCRdb trimmed the raw reads at Q25, called clones with MiXCR and kept productive beta chains. For every CDR3 protein sequence, its rows merge into one entry that carries the most common genes and DNA. The V and J calls, along with clone size, are taken from TCRdb and not from the paper's own processing. This sample gives fewer than 600,000 distinct CDR3 sequences in total; about 25% of them show up just once. The ten largest clones take up over 3.5% of the sample.

This clonotype was counted ten times or more. The antigen this receptor binds is unknown. Sequence at one end of the junction differs from germline and may be a read error. Sequences MGHRA (CDR1) and YSYEKL (CDR2) are obtained from the germline V gene. From cysteine to phenylalanine, the CDR3 is 15 amino acids long. Of all the DNA, just the CDR3 is kept, 45 bases in frame from base 1. These same data were also listed under a study on T cells of mothers and their children. In that second paper, the authors write: Nine systemically healthy Caucasian individuals served as donors, namely three mothers together with their six children. cDNA synthesis used all of the extracted RNA, with around 1.6 ug of RNA in each 15 ul reaction. In the second PCR, sample barcodes and 2-4 random nucleotides were introduced via the M1S primer. Over 10 million TCR beta CDR3 reads came from each mother, compared with 3.3 million or so reads from each child. TCR recombination output is similarly shaped by thymic selection in related and unrelated pairs, with a minor effect exerted by inherited differences. Normalized repertoire overlap in related mother-child pairs was always slightly higher than in unrelated mother-child pairs, but the difference was never significant. No persistent microchimeric T cell clones were found, with a detection sensitivity of around 100 clones per million clonotypes. Deep NGS was used in the study to compare the TCR beta repertoires of mothers and children and to look for features that separate related mother-child pairs from unrelated individuals. The mean age was around 40 +/- 4 years for the mothers and about 12 +/- 4 years for the children. After adapter ligation was performed with NEBNext reagents, the libraries were sequenced on an Illumina HiSeq 2000 with 100+100 nt paired-end reads. To prevent cross-contamination, the mother and child libraries were prepared a month apart and were sequenced in separate runs. For each donor, between about 500,000 and 2,200,000 distinct TCR beta clonotypes were identified. Naive TCR beta clonotypes were estimated from low-frequency clonotypes matched to each donor's FACS-determined naive share, without sorting.

This receptor was identified in a boy aged 2-15 years in good health. The rearranged segments are TRBV4-1 and TRBJ2-5; the junction holds 8 bases that match TRBD1. Sequencing was performed on blood. This receptor carries the CDR3 CASSQGVVEGTGLFF. The DNA sequence is TGCGCCAGCAGCCAAGGGGTTGTGGAGGGGACAGGCTTATTCTTC.